This T cell receptor (beta chain) was observed in a study of T-cell memory formation after mild COVID-19. Constant-segment primers were used for 5'RACE, and the resulting TCR alpha and TCR beta cDNA libraries carried sample barcodes and UMIs. Each CDR3 protein gets one entry after TCRdb re-called the 5' RACE reads with MiXCR. The table lists roughly 560,000 distinct CDR3 sequences, about a fifth of them singletons. This clonotype has more than one count but fewer than ten. What it binds is unknown. Overall study findings and caveats: Contracting CD4+ clones sat mainly in CM and EM; CD8+ in EMRA. Pre-infection memory contained some responding clones, which suggested that cross-reactive memory had joined. Day 15 to 85 contracting clones showed balanced CD4/CD8; later expanders leaned CD4+.

Per germline, CDR1 LGHNA and CDR2 YSLEER. The CDR3 runs to 17 residues. V shed 4 bases, J shed 4 bases, and the junction held 8 bases outside the gene matches. The sequenced sample consisted of PBMCs or a T cell subset sorted from them (not recorded which). The TCR was taken from an adult woman who had mild COVID-19 (a few samples of this study predate the infection). Cell type and time point are not known. J is TRBJ2-2 and V is TRBV4-3; 11 bases map to TRBD2. The CDR3 bases are TGCGCCAGCAGCCTTACTAGCGGGAGCGAGATCACCGGGGAGCTGTTTTTT. The encoded protein is CASSLTSGSEITGELFF.